This TCR beta chain was identified in a study of blood T cell repertoires in COVID-19. V shed 3 bases, J shed 4 bases, and the junction held 7 bases outside the gene matches. Germline values: CDR1 KGHSH, CDR2 LQKENI. This CDR3 spans 15 amino acids. Repertoires were generated with immunoSEQ multiplex PCR, while TCRdb's copy carries only in-frame clones and drops some. The table includes about 87,000 clones, roughly 87% detected once. This rearrangement joins TRBV18 to TRBJ2-3; TRBD2 matches 7 bases. The sample was peripheral blood. This sequence originates from a woman older than 75 with acute or convalescent COVID-19. CDR3 DNA: TGTGCCAGCTCACCCCTGGCGGGGGTGGCAGATACGCAGTATTTT. Translation: CASSPLAGVADTQYF.